This entry describes one TCR beta chain. RNA was isolated and reverse transcribed to cDNA, the sequencing template. This table comes from immunoSEQ multiplex PCR, and its TCRdb copy is limited to in-frame clones, with some not included. Of 110,000 to 150,000 clones listed, around 60% were seen once; the top ten hold about 6%. This entry belongs to a study of CD8+ T cells in alopecia areata. V was trimmed by 0 bases and J by 5 bases, leaving 10 bases between them. Germline-derived CDR1 and CDR2 are LNHNV and YYDKDF (reference sequence). The CDR3 runs 14 residues. Source: CD4+ T cells sorted from blood, taken at week 0. This sequence joins TRBV15 and TRBJ1-2; D not certain. This TCR derives from a human donor with alopecia areata. The CDR3: CATSRDKGEYGYTF. DNA of the CDR3: TGTGCCACCAGCAGAGATAAGGGTGAATATGGCTACACCTTC.